This T cell receptor (beta chain) was documented in a study of T-cell reconstitution after alpha-beta-depleted transplantation in children. Study-wide findings and caveats: Among T cells one year after transplant, newly produced cells accounted for most counts and diversity.

A TCRbeta library incorporating unique molecular identifiers was prepared. MiXCR was run by TCRdb on the PCR reads, yielding one entry per CDR3 protein. The sample includes about 870,000 distinct CDR3 sequences, roughly 15% of them seen just once. This clonotype showed up just a few times. Its antigen is still unknown. This CDR3 spans 14 amino acids. The germline V and J ends were trimmed by 1 base and 3 bases, with 10 bases remaining between them. The germline CDR1 and CDR2 sequences are DFQATT and SNEGSKA (reference sequence). This specimen was PBMCs, mostly from graft donor cells, taken 360 days after TCRalphabeta/CD19-depleted stem cell transplant. The V gene is TRBV20-1, the J gene TRBJ2-1, with D uncertain. The TCR originated in a male patient aged 10 to 17 who had a stem cell transplant for acute lymphoblastic leukemia, so the T cells may come from the graft donor. CDR3 nucleotide sequence: TGCAGTGCTAGAGTGCGAGCCAGCTACAATGAGCAGTTCTTC. This encodes CSARVRASYNEQFF.